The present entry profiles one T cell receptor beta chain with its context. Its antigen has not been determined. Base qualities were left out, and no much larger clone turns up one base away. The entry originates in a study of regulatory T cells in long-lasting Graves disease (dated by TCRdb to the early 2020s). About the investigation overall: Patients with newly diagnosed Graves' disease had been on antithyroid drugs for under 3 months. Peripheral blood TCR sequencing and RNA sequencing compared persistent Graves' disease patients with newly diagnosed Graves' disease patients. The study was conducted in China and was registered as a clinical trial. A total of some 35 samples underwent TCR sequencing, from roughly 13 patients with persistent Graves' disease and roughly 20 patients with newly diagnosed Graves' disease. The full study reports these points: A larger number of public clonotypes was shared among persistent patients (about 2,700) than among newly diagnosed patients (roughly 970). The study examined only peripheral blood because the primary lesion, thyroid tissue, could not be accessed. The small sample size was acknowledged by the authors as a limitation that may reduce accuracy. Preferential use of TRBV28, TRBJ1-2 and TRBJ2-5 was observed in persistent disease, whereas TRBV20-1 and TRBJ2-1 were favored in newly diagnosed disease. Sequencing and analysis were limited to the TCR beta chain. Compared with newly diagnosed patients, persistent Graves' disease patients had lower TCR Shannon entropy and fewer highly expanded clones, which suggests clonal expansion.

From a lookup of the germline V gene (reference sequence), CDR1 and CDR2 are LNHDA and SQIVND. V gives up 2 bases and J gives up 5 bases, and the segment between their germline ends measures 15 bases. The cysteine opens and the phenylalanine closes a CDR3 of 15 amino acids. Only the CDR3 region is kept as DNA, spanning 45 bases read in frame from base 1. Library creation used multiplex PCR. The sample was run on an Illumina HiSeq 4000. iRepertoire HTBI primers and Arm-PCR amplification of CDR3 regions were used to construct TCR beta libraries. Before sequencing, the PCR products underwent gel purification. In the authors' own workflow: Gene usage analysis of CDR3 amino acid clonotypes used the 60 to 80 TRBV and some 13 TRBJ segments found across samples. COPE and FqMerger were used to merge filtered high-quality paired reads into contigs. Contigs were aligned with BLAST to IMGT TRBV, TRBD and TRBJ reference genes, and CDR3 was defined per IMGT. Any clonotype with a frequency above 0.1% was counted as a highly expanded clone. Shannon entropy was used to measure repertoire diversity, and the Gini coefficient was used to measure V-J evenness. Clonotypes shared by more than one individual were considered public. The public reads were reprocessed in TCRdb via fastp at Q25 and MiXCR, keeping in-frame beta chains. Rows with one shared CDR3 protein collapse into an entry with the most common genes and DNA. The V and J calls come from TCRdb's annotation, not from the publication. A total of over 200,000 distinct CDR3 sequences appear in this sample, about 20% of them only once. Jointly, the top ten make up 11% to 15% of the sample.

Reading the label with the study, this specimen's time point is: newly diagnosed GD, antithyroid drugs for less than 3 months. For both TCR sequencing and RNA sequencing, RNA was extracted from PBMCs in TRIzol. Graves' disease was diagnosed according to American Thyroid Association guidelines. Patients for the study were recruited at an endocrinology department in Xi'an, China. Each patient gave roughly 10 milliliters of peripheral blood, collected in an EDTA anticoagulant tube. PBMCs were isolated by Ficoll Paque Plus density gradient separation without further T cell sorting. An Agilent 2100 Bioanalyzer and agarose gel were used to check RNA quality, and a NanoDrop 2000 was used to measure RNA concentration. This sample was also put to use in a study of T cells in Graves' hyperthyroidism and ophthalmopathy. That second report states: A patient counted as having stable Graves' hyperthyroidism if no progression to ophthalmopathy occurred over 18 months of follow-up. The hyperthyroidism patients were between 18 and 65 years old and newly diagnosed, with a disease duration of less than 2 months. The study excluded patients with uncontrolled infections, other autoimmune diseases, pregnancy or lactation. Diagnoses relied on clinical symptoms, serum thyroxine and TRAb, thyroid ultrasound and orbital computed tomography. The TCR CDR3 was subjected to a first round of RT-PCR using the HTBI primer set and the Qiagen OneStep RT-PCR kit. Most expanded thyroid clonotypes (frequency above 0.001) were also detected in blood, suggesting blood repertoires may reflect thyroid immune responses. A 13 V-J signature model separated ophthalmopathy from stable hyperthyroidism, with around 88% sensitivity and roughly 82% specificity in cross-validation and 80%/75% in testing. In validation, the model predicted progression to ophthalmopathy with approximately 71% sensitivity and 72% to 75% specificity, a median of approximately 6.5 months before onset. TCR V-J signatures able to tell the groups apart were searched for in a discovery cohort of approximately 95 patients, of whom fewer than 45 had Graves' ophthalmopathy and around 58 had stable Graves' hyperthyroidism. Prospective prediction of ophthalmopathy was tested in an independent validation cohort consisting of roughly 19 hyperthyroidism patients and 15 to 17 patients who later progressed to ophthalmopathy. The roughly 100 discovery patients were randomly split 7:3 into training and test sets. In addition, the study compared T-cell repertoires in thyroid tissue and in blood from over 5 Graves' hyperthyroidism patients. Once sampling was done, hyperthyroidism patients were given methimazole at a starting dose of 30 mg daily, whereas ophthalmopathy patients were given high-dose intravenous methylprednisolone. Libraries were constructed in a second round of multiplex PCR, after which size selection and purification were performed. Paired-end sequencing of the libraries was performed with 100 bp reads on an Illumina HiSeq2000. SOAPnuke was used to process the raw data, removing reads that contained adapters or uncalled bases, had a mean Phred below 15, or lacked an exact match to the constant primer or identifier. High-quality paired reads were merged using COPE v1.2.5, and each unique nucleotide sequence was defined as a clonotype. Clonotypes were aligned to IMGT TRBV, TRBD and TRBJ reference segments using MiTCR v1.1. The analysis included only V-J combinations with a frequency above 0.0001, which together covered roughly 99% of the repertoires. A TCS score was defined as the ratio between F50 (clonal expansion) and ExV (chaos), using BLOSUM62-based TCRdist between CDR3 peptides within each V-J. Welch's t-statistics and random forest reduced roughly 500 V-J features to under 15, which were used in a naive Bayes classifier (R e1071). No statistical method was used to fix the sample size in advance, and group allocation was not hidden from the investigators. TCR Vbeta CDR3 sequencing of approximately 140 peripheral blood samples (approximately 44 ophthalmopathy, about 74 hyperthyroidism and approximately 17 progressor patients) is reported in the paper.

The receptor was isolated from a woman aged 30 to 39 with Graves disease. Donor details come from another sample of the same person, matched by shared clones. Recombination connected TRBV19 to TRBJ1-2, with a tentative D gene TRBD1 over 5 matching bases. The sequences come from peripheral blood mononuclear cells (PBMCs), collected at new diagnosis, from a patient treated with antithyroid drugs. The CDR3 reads CASSIMRGREYGYTF. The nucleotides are TGTGCCAGTAGTATAATGAGGGGAAGAGAATATGGCTACACCTTC.